Given below is one T cell receptor (beta chain) in context. The sample holds a few counts of this clonotype. Its antigen remains undetermined. It has no much larger one-base neighbor in the sample; base qualities were not kept. CDR1 and CDR2 are drawn from the germline V gene: MDHEN, SYDVKM. The CDR3 goes from the cysteine to the phenylalanine over 12 residues. Only the CDR3 DNA is retained, 36 bases long and in frame from the first base. The junction shows trimming of 8 bases on V and 5 bases on J, plus 10 bases between the germline ends. Preparation of the library involved multiplex PCR. The run used an Illumina HiSeq 4000. iRepertoire HTBI primers and Arm-PCR amplification of CDR3 regions were used to construct TCR beta libraries. Gel purification was performed on PCR products prior to sequencing. The paper's processing steps were these. Gene usage analysis of CDR3 amino acid clonotypes used the roughly 60 TRBV and 14 to 15 TRBJ segments found across samples. Filtered high-quality paired reads were merged into contigs using COPE and FqMerger. BLAST was used to align contigs to IMGT TRBV, TRBD and TRBJ reference genes, with CDR3 defined following IMGT. Clonotypes above 0.1% frequency were classified as highly expanded clones. Shannon entropy was used to measure repertoire diversity, and the Gini coefficient was used to measure V-J evenness. Clonotypes shared by more than one individual were considered public. In-frame beta chains were kept once TCRdb had trimmed the public reads at Q25 with fastp and called clones with MiXCR. Identical CDR3 protein sequences are pooled into one entry, listed with their most common genes and DNA. TCRdb's processing, not the study's, gives the V and J calls here. This sample gives about 470,000 distinct CDR3 sequences in total; more than 12% of them show up just once. The top ten clones comprise roughly 17% of the sample.

This entry comes from a study of regulatory T cells in long-lasting Graves disease (dated by TCRdb to 2020 to 2023). The study in broad terms: Patients with newly diagnosed Graves' disease had been on antithyroid drugs for under 3 months. This study used TCR sequencing and RNA sequencing of peripheral blood to compare persistent Graves' disease patients against newly diagnosed Graves' disease patients. The study was conducted in China and was registered as a clinical trial. TCR sequencing covered some 13 persistent and some 20 newly diagnosed Graves' disease patients, about 35 samples in total.

Per the publication, the time point label means: newly diagnosed GD, antithyroid drugs for less than 3 months. For both TCR sequencing and RNA sequencing, RNA was extracted from PBMCs in TRIzol. Graves' disease was diagnosed according to American Thyroid Association guidelines. Recruitment of patients was carried out at an endocrinology department in Xi'an, China. Each patient gave 9 to 10 milliliters of peripheral blood, collected in an EDTA anticoagulant tube. Ficoll Paque Plus density gradient separation was used to isolate PBMCs, and no further T cell sorting was performed. An Agilent 2100 Bioanalyzer and agarose gel were used to check RNA quality, and a NanoDrop 2000 was used to measure RNA concentration. The study at large found these results: The authors noted that the small sample size was a limitation that may lower accuracy. The study examined only peripheral blood because the primary lesion, thyroid tissue, could not be accessed. TRBV28, TRBJ1-2 and TRBJ2-5 were preferentially used in persistent disease, while TRBV20-1 and TRBJ2-1 were favored in newly diagnosed disease. Only the TCR beta chain was sequenced and analyzed. Compared with newly diagnosed patients, patients with persistent Graves' disease had lower TCR Shannon entropy and fewer highly expanded clones, which suggests clonal expansion. A larger number of public clonotypes was shared among persistent patients (more than 2,500) than among newly diagnosed patients (around 880).

The same sample was also studied in work on T cells in Graves' hyperthyroidism and ophthalmopathy. As described in the second report: Stable Graves' hyperthyroidism was defined as no progression to ophthalmopathy during 18 months of follow-up. Hyperthyroidism patients were aged 18 to 65 years and newly diagnosed, with disease duration of less than 2 months. Any patient with an uncontrolled infection, another autoimmune disease, pregnancy or lactation was excluded. Diagnoses were established on the basis of clinical symptoms, serum thyroxine and TRAb, thyroid ultrasound, and orbital computed tomography. The TCR CDR3 was subjected to a first round of RT-PCR using the HTBI primer set and the Qiagen OneStep RT-PCR kit. Most expanded thyroid clonotypes (frequency above 0.001) were also found in blood, which suggests that blood repertoires may mirror thyroid immune responses. A model built on a 13 V-J signature distinguished ophthalmopathy from stable hyperthyroidism, reaching roughly 88% sensitivity and under 84% specificity in cross-validation and 80%/75% in testing. During validation, the model predicted progression to ophthalmopathy a median of roughly 7.1 months ahead of onset, with almost 71% sensitivity and less than 85% specificity. To identify distinguishing TCR V-J signatures, a discovery cohort of about 100 patients was used, comprising 43 with Graves' ophthalmopathy and some 60 with stable Graves' hyperthyroidism. Prospective prediction of ophthalmopathy was tested in an independent validation cohort of some 20 hyperthyroidism patients and some 17 patients who later progressed to ophthalmopathy. For training and testing, the 100 patients in the discovery cohort were randomly divided in a 7:3 ratio. The study also compared thyroid tissue and blood T-cell repertoires from more than five Graves' hyperthyroidism patients. After sampling, hyperthyroidism patients received methimazole starting at 30 mg daily, and ophthalmopathy patients received high-dose intravenous methylprednisolone. The libraries were constructed in a second round of multiplex PCR and then size-selected and purified. Sequencing of the libraries was done on an Illumina HiSeq2000 using paired-end 100 bp reads. SOAPnuke was used to process the raw data, removing reads that contained adapters or uncalled bases, had a mean Phred below 15, or lacked an exact match to the constant primer or identifier. High-quality paired reads were merged using COPE v1.2.5, and each unique nucleotide sequence was defined as a clonotype. MiTCR v1.1 was used to align the clonotypes against IMGT TRBV, TRBD and TRBJ reference segments. Analysis was restricted to V-J combinations with a frequency above 0.0001, which covered roughly 99% of repertoires. The TCS score was defined as F50 (clonal expansion) divided by E x V (chaos), with BLOSUM62-based TCRdist calculated between CDR3 peptides within each V-J. Welch's t-statistics and random forest reduced around 550 V-J features to 10 to 15, which were used in a naive Bayes classifier (R e1071). Sample size was not statistically predetermined, and blinding of investigators to group allocation was not performed. TCR Vbeta CDR3 sequencing of 135 peripheral blood samples (approximately 44 ophthalmopathy, 75 to 80 hyperthyroidism and approximately 17 progressor patients) is reported in the paper.

This specimen consisted of peripheral blood mononuclear cells (PBMCs), obtained at new diagnosis, from a patient treated with antithyroid drugs. This sequence uses TRBV28 and TRBJ1-5; no D segment can be confidently identified. The sequence derives from a woman in her 30s with Graves disease. Donor details come from another sample of the same person, matched by shared clones. In nucleotide form, the sequence is TGTGCCAGCTCTTTAAACCATCAGCCCCAGCATTTT. This gives the protein CASSLNHQPQHF.